This T cell receptor (beta chain) was identified in a study of patients and donors after allogeneic stem cell transplantation. The CDR3 spans 18 residues. Per the germline V gene, CDR1 is LGHNA and CDR2 is YNFKEQ. V was trimmed by 0 bases and J by 5 bases, leaving 17 bases between them. MiXCR, run by TCRdb on the RT-PCR reads, gives a single entry per CDR3 protein. Of about 160,000 distinct CDR3 sequences listed, about two fifths are singletons. This sequence was found in a human donor who was either an allogeneic HSCT recipient or a stem cell or donor lymphocyte infusion donor (not recorded which). It is not recorded whose cells these are; they may come from a transplant donor. The chain links TRBV4-2 to TRBJ1-6; D gene uncertain. Material: blood, either unsorted or a sorted T cell fraction (not recorded which). This chain's CDR3 is CASSQDLAQYSNNSPLHF. The CDR3 nucleotides are TGTGCCAGCAGCCAAGATCTAGCCCAATACAGTAATAATTCACCCCTCCACTTT.